This T cell receptor beta chain comes out of a study of T cell responses to AZD1222 COVID-19 vaccine. Regarding the study as a whole: A rise in Spike-specific TCR breadth and depth followed two AZD1222 doses. Reportedly, nearly half the spike-specific TCRs target unmutated variant regions.

Using immunoSEQ multiplex PCR, the repertoire was profiled, and TCRdb retains in-frame clones only, with some absent. The sample has 250,000 to 300,000 clones, almost 95% seen once. Worth noting for this clone: The target antigen is unknown.

Trimming cost V 1 base and J 1 base; bases outside gene matches: 7. Per the germline V gene, CDR1 is SEHNR and CDR2 is FQNEAQ (reference sequence). This CDR3 has 18 residues. This TCR came from an adult who received the AZD1222 COVID-19 vaccine. Specimen: peripheral blood, collected 28 days after the second AZD1222 dose. The chain is built from TRBV7-9 and TRBJ2-5, with TRBD2 matching 12 bases. This CDR3 is CASSLGTSGGPGQETQYF. CDR3 sequence (DNA): TGTGCCAGCAGCTTAGGCACTAGCGGGGGGCCGGGCCAAGAGACCCAGTACTTC.